This TCR beta chain was documented in a study of OX40 agonist ivuxolimab in advanced cancers. General study points: Mean expanded clone counts were higher in CD8+ than CD4+ T cells.

J lost 0 bases, V lost 4 bases, and 6 bases had no gene match. The germline V gene has CDR1 LNHDA and CDR2 SQIVND (reference sequence). The CDR3 runs to 17 residues. On this clone itself: Its antigen remains unknown.

Profiled with immunoSEQ multiplex PCR; TCRdb holds only in-frame clones, not every one. The table lists tens of thousands of clones, 70% to 90% of them singletons. Sequencing was performed on CD4+ or CD8+ T cells sorted from blood, taken in a trial of the OX40 agonist ivuxolimab. V usage is TRBV19 and J usage is TRBJ1-6, with 7 bases lining up with TRBD1. The source is an adult with an advanced solid tumor such as melanoma, head and neck, liver or kidney cancer. The CDR3 loop is CASSKLQGSSYNSPLHF. The CDR3 bases are TGTGCCAGTAGTAAATTACAGGGGAGCTCCTATAATTCACCCCTCCACTTT.